This entry features one T cell receptor (beta chain) sequence. Only one count was recorded for this clone. Its antigen remains undetermined. The record has no base qualities; no much larger clone is one base away. The data were taken from a study of cytomegalovirus exposure and HLA in healthy donors (dated by TCRdb to the late 2010s). Background on the whole study: In an earlier analysis of 587 of the donors, 276 Gb of sequence data and approximately 120 million unique TCR beta sequences from some 170 million T cells were reported. Rather than drawing on any new phenotypic data, the later analysis identified candidate immune exposures from TCR beta sequences and the way those sequences occurred across donors. Typing coverage differed by locus: A, B, C, DRB1 and DQB1 were typed in about 629-630 donors, DQA1 in about 500, DPA1 in around 600, and DPB1 in just under 490. Both class I and class II loci were covered by HLA typing, at four-digit resolution. Genome-wide SNP genotypes for about 65% of the 666 donors were used in a later genetic analysis, which treated that subset as a discovery cohort. Around 320 gigabases of sequencing data and approximately 85 million unique TCR sequences were included in an early release covering about 700 HLA-typed donors. Among the approximately 400 genotyped donors, more than 70% belonged to the genetic ancestry cluster associated with self-reported Caucasian donors. An earlier analysis of about 600 of the donors used high-throughput TCR beta sequencing to judge whether each TCR beta V gene segment behaved as functional or pseudogenic. Across around 400 genotyped donors of the cohort, an average of roughly 230,000 unique TCR beta nucleotide sequences per donor were sequenced, and 15% to 20% of those sequences were non-productive. Donor age, sex, ethnicity and CMV serostatus were compiled alongside the repertoire data. Using immunosequencing, the study profiled T cell repertoires from roughly 650 subjects and related those repertoires to cytomegalovirus serostatus. A later analysis re-analyzed previously published TCR beta repertoires from approximately 670 donors and added high-resolution HLA genotyping to study TCR occurrence patterns. Roughly 5 DR-DQ haplotypes were treated as single units for association and clustering because of strong linkage in the cohort. Besides the first cohort of 500 to 700 subjects, a separate validation cohort made up of 90 to 150 different subjects was used. The study was designed to test whether signatures of past pathogen exposure could be identified by cataloging public T cell receptors. Every repertoire in the discovery cohort had been generated on one and the same sequencing platform. To predict cytomegalovirus infection status, the study brought together high-throughput TCR immunosequencing, statistical association of individual TCRs with disease status, and machine learning.

Library method: the immunoSEQ multiplex PCR assay. For the multiplex PCR, a mixture combining 60 forward primers for TCR Vbeta segments and 13 reverse primers for TCR Jbeta segments was used. The CDR3 region of rearranged TCR beta genes was amplified from genomic DNA with a multiplex PCR assay. On the Illumina HiSeq System, the amplified TCR beta libraries were sequenced as 87-base-pair reads. For the original study's pipeline: A later analysis tallied roughly 78 million unique TCR beta chains across the 610 or so repertoires, and approximately 11 million of those chains were shared by two or more donors. Raw reads were error-corrected and collapsed into unique sequences by a nearest-neighbor algorithm in which closely related sequences were merged to remove PCR and sequencing errors. Alignment of CDR3 sequences to IMGT reference sequences was used to assign V, D and J gene segments. Each retained sequence needed at least a six-nucleotide match to both a V gene segment and a J gene segment. A rearrangement was called productive if the CDR3 had no stop codons and remained in frame with V and J, and every other rearrangement was called non-productive. CDR3 was defined by IMGT convention, running from the second conserved V-encoded cysteine to the conserved J-encoded phenylalanine. The earlier analysis of about 640 of the donors excluded any sequence lacking an unambiguous match to a single V gene segment. In an earlier analysis of some 590 of the donors, a V segment was called functional when productive rearrangements were above 56.7%, and segregating when the standard deviation between donors exceeded 5%. A statistical classification framework was developed to diagnose cytomegalovirus status using the catalog of TCR beta chain sequences. In a later analysis, TCR nucleotide sequences were compared against IMGT/GENE-DB human TR gene sequences so that V and J genes could be assigned. The TCRdist pipeline was used in a later analysis to assign CDR3 sequences and most-parsimonious VDJ recombination scenarios. In a later analysis, each TCR beta chain was defined by its CDR3 amino acid sequence together with its V-gene family, and reads without a unique V-gene family were excluded. A later analysis removed several hundred highly shared, low-generation-probability nucleotide sequences to deal with suspected cross-contamination and a sequencing artifact. For each public chain, a later analysis derived a clonal expansion index from normalized ranks of inferred template counts within each repertoire. Generation probabilities in a later analysis came from a VDJ recombination model fitted to out-of-frame rearrangements, and those results were checked against IGoR. In a later analysis, TCR-TCR, TCR-HLA and TCR-CMV co-occurrence was scored with hypergeometric tests, and a repertoire-size bias correction was applied to TCR pairs. A later analysis estimated false discovery rates by permuting HLA or CMV assignments 20 times. In a later analysis, co-occurring TCRs were grouped with DBSCAN, and TCRdist sequence similarity was added when clustering was performed within HLA-allele-positive subsets. Repertoires with fewer than 30,000 or more than 120,000 public chains, plus five repertoires with anomalous nucleotide sharing, were excluded from co-occurrence clustering. The table was pulled from immuneACCESS by TCRdb, which kept in-frame rearrangements only. Such tables lose some clones; where checked, under half of the loss comes from unresolved V genes, and the rest has no known cause. The V and J calls and clone size come from that table; D and trimming were worked out from the DNA. The sample records 150,000 or so clones, just under 85% of which are singletons. Less than 1.5% of the sample is taken by the ten largest.

Including the terminal cysteine and phenylalanine, the CDR3 comprises 13 residues. Only CDR3 DNA remains: 39 bases, in frame from the first base. Compared with germline, V lacks 6 bases and J lacks 0 bases; bases without a gene match: 0. Per the germline V gene, ENHRY is the CDR1 and SYGVKD is the CDR2. In total, 500 to 700 healthy bone marrow donors made up the cohort. At the time of sampling, all cohort members were nominally healthy, though unrecorded immune exposures were likely present. The donor was CMV seropositive and was included in the group of 270 or so seropositive cohort members. A peripheral blood sample was collected from each donor, and TCR beta sequencing was performed on peripheral blood mononuclear cells. Genomic DNA was extracted from the blood cell samples with the Qiagen DNeasy Blood Extraction Kit. On the study overall, not on this receptor specifically: The study listed 150 to 200 TCR beta chains as associated with cytomegalovirus. About 17 rarely observed V segments, including chromosome 9 orphons, were excluded from the earlier analysis of several hundred of the donors because counts were too low. Correlated functional status among segregating V segments might be attributable to linkage disequilibrium, but an unknown experimental factor could not be ruled out. This cohort had only TCR beta chains sequenced, and the lack of alpha or paired-chain data limited which features could be detected. In both the original and validation cohorts, the classifier was reported to diagnose cytomegalovirus status with high specificity and sensitivity. Because the 87-base-pair reads could not distinguish some IMGT-functional V segments, including TRBV6-2 and TRBV6-3, those segments were excluded. Because HLA typing was missing for some donors at each locus, association tests included only the typed subset. An earlier analysis of 587 of the donors showed that most TCR beta V segments appeared in productive rearrangements either about 87% or about 30% of the time, which broadly matched IMGT annotations. At a false discovery rate of 0.05, a later analysis linked 16,951 TCR beta sequences to specific HLA alleles. Strong co-occurrence of HLA alleles, especially DR and DQ, made assigning TCR associations to individual alleles difficult. In vitro tests confirmed that three of the cytomegalovirus-associated TCR beta chains recognize cytomegalovirus antigens. The authors suggested that the approach could potentially be generalized to other disease states and immunological phenotypes. A later genetic analysis reported fewer N-insertions in productive TCRs among donors in an Asian-associated ancestry cluster than the roughly 650-donor mean. A cluster of highly shared sequence variants was judged likely to be a technical artifact of the sequencing pipeline. In a later analysis, several top co-occurrence clusters were reported to appear linked to parvovirus B19, influenza, CMV and Epstein-Barr virus. V-gene and J-gene trimming of TCR beta chains was associated with a missense DCLRE1C variant in a later genetic analysis, and the association was replicated in an independent cohort. Most TCR sequences were observed very rarely across donors, whereas some public TCRs were present in many individuals. In a later analysis, most CMV-associated TCR beta chains were found to appear HLA-restricted, with HLA associations seemingly driven largely by CMV exposure. In a later analysis, the rate of TCR association differed among HLA loci, with DRB1 alleles having the most associated TCRs and HLA-C alleles having the fewest. Immune exposure information for the cohort was limited to CMV serostatus. In a later analysis, HLA-associated TCR beta chains were found to be more clonally expanded and to have lower generation probabilities than equally common non-associated chains. Presence/absence analyses assumed roughly uniform sequencing depth across donors, an assumption that may not hold. A further reported finding was that TCR beta sequences accurately predicted the HLA-A and HLA-B alleles for most subjects in the first cohort.

Sequenced sample: PBMCs. The clonotype originates from a man aged 25 to 40 in good health and CMV-seropositive. The chain links TRBV10-3 with TRBJ1-2, and 8 bases in between align with TRBD1. The CDR3 region: CAIRQGANYGYTF. In nucleotides, the sequence is TGTGCCATCAGACAGGGGGCTAACTATGGCTACACCTTC.